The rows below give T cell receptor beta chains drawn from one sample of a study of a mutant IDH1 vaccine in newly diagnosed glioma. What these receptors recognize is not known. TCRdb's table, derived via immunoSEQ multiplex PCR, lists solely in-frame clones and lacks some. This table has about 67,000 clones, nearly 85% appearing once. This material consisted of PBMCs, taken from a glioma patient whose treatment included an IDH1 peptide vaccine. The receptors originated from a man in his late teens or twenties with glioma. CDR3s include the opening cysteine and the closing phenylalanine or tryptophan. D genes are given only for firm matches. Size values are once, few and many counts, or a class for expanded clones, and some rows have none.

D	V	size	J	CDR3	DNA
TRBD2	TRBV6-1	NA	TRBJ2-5	CASRLGGRRETQYF	TGTGCCAGCAGGTTGGGCGGGAGACGAGAGACCCAGTACTTC
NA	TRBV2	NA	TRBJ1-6	CASSLDSSSYNSPLHF	TGTGCCAGCAGCCTGGACTCCAGCTCCTATAATTCACCCCTCCACTTT
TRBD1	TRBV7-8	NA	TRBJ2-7	CASSPGGTTYEQYF	TGTGCCAGCAGCCCAGGGGGAACTACCTACGAGCAGTACTTC
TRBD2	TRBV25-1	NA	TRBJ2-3	CASSEGLATDTQYF	TGTGCCAGCAGTGAGGGACTAGCGACAGATACGCAGTATTTT
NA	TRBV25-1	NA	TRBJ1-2	CASKSTNYGYTF	TGTGCCAGCAAGAGCACTAACTATGGCTACACCTTC
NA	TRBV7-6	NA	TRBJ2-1	CASSFSSAGSSNEQFF	TGTGCCAGCAGCTTTAGCTCCGCAGGGTCGAGCAATGAGCAGTTCTTC
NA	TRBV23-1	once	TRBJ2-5	CASSQQETQYF	TGCGCCAGCAGTCAGCAAGAGACCCAGTACTTC
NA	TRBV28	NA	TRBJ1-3	CASSWGRAGNTIYF	TGTGCCAGCAGTTGGGGCAGGGCTGGAAACACCATATATTTT
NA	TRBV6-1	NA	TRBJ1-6	CASSEALGGPNSPLHF	TGTGCCAGCAGTGAAGCGCTGGGGGGTCCGAATTCACCCCTCCACTTT
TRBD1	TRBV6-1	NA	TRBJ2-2	CATRQGAVTGELFF	TGTGCCACCCGACAGGGGGCTGTGACCGGGGAGCTGTTTTTT
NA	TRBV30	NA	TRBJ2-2	CVVHGLANTGELFF	TGTGTCGTACACGGACTGGCGAACACCGGGGAGCTGTTTTTT
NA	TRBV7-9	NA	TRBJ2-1	CASRTSSSYNEQFF	TGTGCCAGCAGGACATCCAGCTCCTACAATGAGCAGTTCTTC
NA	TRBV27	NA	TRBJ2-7	CASSLVGGEQYF	TGTGCCAGCAGTTTGGTCGGTGGGGAGCAGTACTTC
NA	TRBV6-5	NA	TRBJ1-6	CASGRSYNSPLHF	TGTGCCAGCGGGAGGTCCTATAATTCACCCCTCCACTTT
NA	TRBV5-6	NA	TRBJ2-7	CASSTRRSSYEQYF	TGTGCCAGCAGCACTCGACGGAGCTCCTACGAGCAGTACTTC
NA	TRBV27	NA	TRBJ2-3	CASSARDSTDTQYF	TGTGCCAGCAGTGCCCGGGACAGCACAGATACGCAGTATTTT
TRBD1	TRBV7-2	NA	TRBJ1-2	CASSLQGGLNYGYTF	TGTGCCAGCAGTCTACAGGGGGGTCTTAACTATGGCTACACCTTC
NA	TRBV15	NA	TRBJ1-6	CATSRDRDYKGGSYNSPLHF	TGTGCCACCAGCAGAGATCGGGACTACAAGGGAGGCTCCTATAATTCACCCCTCCACTTT
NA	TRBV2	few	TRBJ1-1	CASSDPWTEAFF	TGTGCCAGCAGTGACCCATGGACTGAAGCTTTCTTT
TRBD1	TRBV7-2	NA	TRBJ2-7	CASSLQAGTGTYEQYF	TGTGCCAGCAGCCTGCAAGCCGGGACAGGGACCTACGAGCAGTACTTC
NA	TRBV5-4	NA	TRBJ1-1	CASSLGWGLNTEAFF	TGTGCCAGCAGCTTGGGCTGGGGATTGAACACTGAAGCTTTCTTT
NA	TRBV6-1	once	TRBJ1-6	CASSEPGVALHF	TGTGCCAGCAGTGAACCCGGGGTGGCCCTCCACTTT
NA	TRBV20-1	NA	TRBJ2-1	CSAKVGASQFF	TGCAGTGCTAAAGTGGGTGCCTCGCAGTTCTTC
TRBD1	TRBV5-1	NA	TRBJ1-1	CASSSRTGDSNTEAFF	TGCGCCAGCAGTTCTAGGACAGGGGATTCGAACACTGAAGCTTTCTTT
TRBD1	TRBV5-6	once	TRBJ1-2	CASSLEGAGDYGYTF	TGTGCCAGCAGCTTGGAGGGGGCCGGGGACTATGGCTACACCTTC
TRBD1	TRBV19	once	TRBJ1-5	CASIRTGSGQPQHF	TGTGCCAGTATAAGGACAGGCAGCGGTCAGCCCCAGCATTTT
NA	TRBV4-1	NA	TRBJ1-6	CASSLDIRSYNSPLHF	TGCGCCAGCAGCTTAGACATTCGCTCCTATAATTCACCCCTCCACTTT
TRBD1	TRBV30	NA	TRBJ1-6	CAWGGQGGSPLHF	TGTGCCTGGGGGGGACAGGGAGGTTCACCCCTCCACTTT
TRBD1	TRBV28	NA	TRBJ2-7	CASSLTGQGRYEQYF	TGTGCCAGCAGTTTAACGGGACAGGGGCGTTACGAGCAGTACTTC
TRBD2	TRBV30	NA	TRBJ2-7	CAWRFSGGVYEQYF	TGTGCCTGGAGATTTAGCGGGGGGGTTTACGAGCAGTACTTC
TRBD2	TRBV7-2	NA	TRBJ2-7	CASSYLAGAQGGEQYF	TGTGCCAGCAGCTATCTAGCGGGGGCCCAAGGTGGAGAGCAGTACTTC
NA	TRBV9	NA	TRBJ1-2	CASSVETAGSYGYTF	TGTGCCAGCAGCGTCGAGACGGCAGGGAGCTATGGCTACACCTTC
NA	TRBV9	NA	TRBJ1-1	CASRVGVGNTEAFF	TGTGCCAGCAGAGTGGGAGTCGGGAACACTGAAGCTTTCTTT
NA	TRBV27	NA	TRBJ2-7	CASSREVWGREQYF	TGTGCCAGCAGTCGCGAGGTGTGGGGACGCGAGCAGTACTTC
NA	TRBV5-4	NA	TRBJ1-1	CASSPGGRGGTEAFF	TGTGCCAGCAGCCCGGGGGGCCGGGGGGGCACTGAAGCTTTCTTT
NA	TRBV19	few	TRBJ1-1	CASSIIGMLTEAFF	TGTGCCAGTAGTATTATCGGGATGCTCACTGAAGCTTTCTTT
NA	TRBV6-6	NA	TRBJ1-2	CASSYRPGPDGYTF	TGTGCCAGCAGTTACCGTCCAGGGCCCGATGGCTACACCTTC
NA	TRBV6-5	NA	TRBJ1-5	CASSPGLINQPQHF	TGTGCCAGCAGCCCGGGACTGATAAATCAGCCCCAGCATTTT
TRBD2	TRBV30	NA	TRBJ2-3	CAWSVLWTSDRADTQYF	TGTGCCTGGAGTGTACTTTGGACTAGCGATCGCGCAGATACGCAGTATTTT
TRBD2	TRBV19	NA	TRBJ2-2	CASSSGLAGRLGSSGELFF	TGTGCCAGTAGTTCGGGACTAGCGGGGAGGTTGGGTTCGTCCGGGGAGCTGTTTTTT
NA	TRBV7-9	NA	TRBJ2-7	CASSLGWPSLEQYF	TGTGCCAGCAGCTTAGGTTGGCCTAGCTTGGAGCAGTACTTC
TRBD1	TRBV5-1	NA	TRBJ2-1	CASSFLGQDTLSSYNEQFF	TGCGCCAGCAGCTTTCTGGGACAGGATACCTTGAGCTCCTACAATGAGCAGTTCTTC
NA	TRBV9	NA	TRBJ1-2	CASSVASDRTNYGYTF	TGTGCCAGCAGCGTAGCATCGGACCGGACTAACTATGGCTACACCTTC
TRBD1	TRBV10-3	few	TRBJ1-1	CAIRPGTGVNTEAFF	TGTGCCATCAGGCCCGGGACAGGAGTAAACACTGAAGCTTTCTTT
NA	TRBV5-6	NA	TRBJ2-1	CASSLFGGGTYNEQFF	TGTGCCAGCAGCTTGTTCGGTGGGGGGACCTACAATGAGCAGTTCTTC